Listed below are T cell receptor beta chains from one sample, sequenced in a study of blood T cell repertoires in COVID-19. Some clones are missing from TCRdb's copy, which holds only in-frame ones; the method was immunoSEQ multiplex PCR. The repertoire holds 200,000 or so clones, with roughly 81% as singletons. Sequencing input: peripheral blood. These receptor sequences come from a woman older than 75 with COVID-19, enrolled during active disease. Both conserved end residues are part of each CDR3. D genes are given only for firm matches. A row's size may be missing; if present it is once, few, many or a size class.

>TRBJ1-2|-|11|-|TRBV29-1
TGCAGCGTTGACGACAGTTATGGCTACACCTTC
CSVDDSYGYTF
>TRBJ2-1|-|13|-|TRBV7-2
TGTGCCAGCAGCCAGGACAGTTACAATGAGCAGTTCTTC
CASSQDSYNEQFF
>TRBJ1-1|TRBD1|13|-|TRBV29-1
TGCAGCGTTTGGAAGGGGGCGCGTACTGAAGCTTTCTTT
CSVWKGARTEAFF
>TRBJ1-1|-|13|-|TRBV5-1
TGCGCCAGCAGGCCGGGGGGGAACACTGAAGCTTTCTTT
CASRPGGNTEAFF
>TRBJ1-2|-|14|-|TRBV11-1
TGTGCCAGCAGCTGGGGCACAGTTAACTATGGCTACACCTTC
CASSWGTVNYGYTF
>TRBJ1-4|-|13|-|TRBV28
TGTGCCAGCCGACGGGGGAGAGGTGAAAAACTGTTTTTT
CASRRGRGEKLFF
>TRBJ1-1|-|13|-|TRBV9
TGTGCCAGCAGCGCGCAGGGGAACACTGAAGCTTTCTTT
CASSAQGNTEAFF
>TRBJ1-5|-|13|once|TRBV6-6
TGTGCCAGCAGTTTACAGGGAGATCAGCCCCAGCATTTT
CASSLQGDQPQHF
>TRBJ2-2|TRBD2|15|-|TRBV2
TGTGCCAGCGGACTAGCGGGGGAGGGCACCGGGGAGCTGTTTTTT
CASGLAGEGTGELFF
>TRBJ1-6|-|12|-|TRBV30
TGTGCCTGGAGTGTACTCCCGGGTATCCTCCACTTT
CAWSVLPGILHF
>TRBJ1-1|-|13|few|TRBV12-3/TRBV12-4
TGTGCCAGCTGCCGGGAAGAGAACACTGAAGCTTTCTTT
CASCREENTEAFF
>TRBJ1-6|TRBD1|16|-|TRBV13
TGTGCCAGCAGCTTTTACAGGGGGATGATTGATTCACCCCTCCACTTT
CASSFYRGMIDSPLHF
>TRBJ1-2|TRBD1|13|few|TRBV7-9
TGTGCCAGCAGCTACGGGACAGTGGGAGGCTACACCTTC
CASSYGTVGGYTF
>TRBJ1-1|-|13|few|TRBV4-3
TGCGCCAGCAGCCAAGATTACAGTACTGAAGCTTTCTTT
CASSQDYSTEAFF